This TCR beta chain was captured by sequencing in a study of blood T cell repertoires in COVID-19. Overall study context: Italy, Spain and the United States were the sources of the convalescent and acute COVID-19 samples. Sources were T cells, B-cell-depleted T cells, or PBMCs; the material itself was cDNA or gDNA.

After removal of 1 base from V and 7 bases from J, the junction contained 5 bases not matched to a gene. The CDR3 is 15 amino acids. CDR1 is SGHRS, CDR2 YFSETQ, per germline. As originally analysed: Scientists estimated how many nucleated cells there were by amplifying reference gene primers. Using immunoSEQ multiplex PCR, the repertoire was profiled, and TCRdb retains in-frame clones only, with some absent. D and trimming were read from the DNA, whereas the V and J calls and clone size are those reported in that table. Here the sample spans about 200,000 clones, 70% to 85% being singletons. The chain links TRBV5-1 to TRBJ2-1, with 10 bases lining up with TRBD2. The specimen sequenced was peripheral blood. The sequence was obtained from a human donor with acute or convalescent COVID-19. The donor label of this sample is uncertain. CDR3 DNA sequence: TGCGCCAGCAGCTTGCTAGCGGGAGAAGGGAATGAGCAGTTCTTC. It yields the protein CASSLLAGEGNEQFF.